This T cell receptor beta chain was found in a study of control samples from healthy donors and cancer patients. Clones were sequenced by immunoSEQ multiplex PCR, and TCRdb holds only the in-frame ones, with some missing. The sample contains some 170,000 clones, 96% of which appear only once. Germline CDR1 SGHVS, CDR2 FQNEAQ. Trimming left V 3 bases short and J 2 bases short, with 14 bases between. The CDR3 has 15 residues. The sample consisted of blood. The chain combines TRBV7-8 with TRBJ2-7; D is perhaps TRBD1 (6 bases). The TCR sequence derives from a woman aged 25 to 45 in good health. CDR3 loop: CASSFPQGEAYEQYF. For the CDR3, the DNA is TGTGCCAGCAGCTTCCCACAGGGCGAAGCCTACGAGCAGTACTTC.